Each of the 13 T cell receptor beta chains below was sequenced from the same sample in a study of radiotherapy plus CTLA-4 blockade in lung cancer. Some clones are missing from TCRdb's copy, which holds only in-frame ones; the method was immunoSEQ multiplex PCR. The table shows about 41,000 clones, with about 72% occurring only once. The starting material was peripheral blood, obtained from a patient treated with radiotherapy plus ipilimumab. The receptors were sampled from a human donor with non-small cell lung cancer who had stable disease on radiotherapy plus ipilimumab.

This clone is a singleton in its sample. The chain employs TRBV29-1 and TRBJ1-2, with D unresolved. The V gene's germline CDR1 is SQVTM and CDR2 ANQGSEA. The CDR3 is made up of 12 amino acids. In DNA, the CDR3 is TGCAGTGTCTTTGGGCAGTTAGATAGCTACACCTTC. It yields the protein CSVFGQLDSYTF.

This chain links TRBV27 with TRBJ1-2, with D possibly being TRBD1 (5 bases). CDR3 length: 16 amino acids. The germline V and J ends were trimmed by 0 bases and 3 bases, with 14 bases remaining between them. The germline gives CDR1 MNHEY, CDR2 SMNVEV (reference sequence). The CDR3 reads CASSLSRGVKYYGYTF. As DNA, the CDR3 is TGTGCCAGCAGTTTATCGAGAGGGGTGAAGTACTATGGCTACACCTTC.

This sequence joins TRBV14 and TRBJ2-3, with unresolved D. Germline V gene data show CDR1 as SGHDN and CDR2 as FVKESK. V was trimmed by 4 bases and J by 5 bases, leaving 7 bases between them. The length of the CDR3 is 12 residues. CDR3 sequence: CASSPQIDTQYF. CDR3 nucleotides: TGTGCCAGCAGCCCACAGATAGATACGCAGTATTTT.

This clone showed up just a few times. The gene calls are TRBV5-1 and TRBJ2-2, with D perhaps matching TRBD2 (6 bases). The germline V gene has CDR1 SGHRS and CDR2 YFSETQ. The CDR3 consists of 16 residues. Trimming shortened V by 3 bases and J by 0 bases, and 12 bases separated the two germline ends. This chain's CDR3 is CASSSGLDPNTGELFF. CDR3 DNA: TGCGCCAGCAGCTCGGGACTGGACCCGAACACCGGGGAGCTGTTTTTT.

In this sample, this clone turned up a few times. The chain combines TRBV28 with TRBJ1-4; 9 bases are shared with TRBD1. With 1 base clipped from V and 5 bases from J, the junction kept 2 bases outside the gene matches. Germline V gene lookup returns CDR1 MDHEN and CDR2 SYDVKM. The CDR3 consists of 15 residues. The CDR3 loop reads CASSLFGTGNEKLFF. CDR3 coding DNA: TGTGCCAGCAGTTTATTCGGGACAGGGAATGAAAAACTGTTTTTT.

The chain uses TRBV7-8 and TRBJ2-7; D uncertain. The CDR3 is made up of 12 amino acids. Germline V lookup: CDR1 SGHVS, CDR2 FQNEAQ. The V and J ends lost 1 base and 3 bases respectively, with 4 bases between them. The CDR3 loop reads CASSLVSYEQYF. Written as DNA, the CDR3 is TGTGCCAGCAGCTTAGTAAGCTACGAGCAGTACTTC.

This clone was seen a few times. The chain employs TRBV7-9 and TRBJ2-7, with D perhaps TRBD2 (5 bases). V gave up 4 bases and J gave up 3 bases, with 7 bases separating them. The CDR3 loop spans 12 amino acids. Germline CDR1 SEHNR, CDR2 FQNEAQ (reference sequence). Here the CDR3 reads CASSSGVYEQYF. CDR3 bases: TGTGCCAGCAGCTCCGGGGTCTACGAGCAGTACTTC.

V usage is TRBV9 and J usage is TRBJ2-2; TRBD1 matches 7 bases. J lost 7 bases, V lost 3 bases, and 15 bases had no gene match. This CDR3 region has 17 residues. Germline V gene data show CDR1 as SGDLS and CDR2 as YYNGEE. The CDR3 region has the DNA TGTGCCAGCAGCGCCCGTGTGGGTTACAGGGGTGACGGGGAGCTGTTTTTT. Amino acids: CASSARVGYRGDGELFF.

This rearrangement joins TRBV10-1 to TRBJ2-7; 7 bases fit TRBD1. The CDR3 length is 14 residues. J gave up 2 bases and V 0 bases, and 1 base lay outside the gene matches. The V gene's germline CDR1 is WNHNN and CDR2 SYGVQD (reference sequence). CDR3: CASSESGGTYEQYF. The CDR3 DNA follows: TGCGCCAGCAGTGAGTCAGGGGGCACCTACGAGCAGTACTTC.

The chain has TRBV10-1 and TRBJ2-2; D unclear. The V gene lost 8 bases and the J gene lost 4 bases, with 11 bases spanning the gap. The CDR3 totals 13 residues. Germline loops: CDR1 WNHNN, CDR2 SYGVQD (reference sequence). The CDR3 nucleotides are TGCGCCAGCGGATACCGAGGCACCGGGGAGCTGTTTTTT. The encoded protein is CASGYRGTGELFF.

V and J are TRBV30 and TRBJ1-1, with D perhaps matching TRBD1 (5 bases). The CDR3 totals 11 residues. Trimming removed 7 bases at V and 0 bases at J, with 6 bases between. CDR1 GTSNPN and CDR2 SVGIG come from the germline V gene (reference sequence). CDR3 in DNA: TGTGCCTTGACAGTGAACACTGAAGCTTTCTTT. It codes for CALTVNTEAFF.

The chain combines TRBV6-1 with TRBJ2-5, with a tentative D call TRBD1 (5 bases). Germline V CDR1 and CDR2: MNHNS, SASEGT. V was trimmed by 7 bases and J by 1 base, leaving 16 bases between them. This CDR3 has 15 amino acids. The CDR3 DNA reads as TGTGCCAGCACAAGGGCAGGGCGAATCCAAGAGACCCAGTACTTC. Translation: CASTRAGRIQETQYF.

CDR3 amino acids: CASSQADRSRTAGNTIYF. DNA of the CDR3: TGCGCCAGCAGCCAGGCGGACAGGAGCCGAACGGCTGGAAACACCATATATTTT. V and J are TRBV4-1 and TRBJ1-3, with 7 bases that match TRBD1. J gave up 2 bases and V 3 bases, and 13 bases lay outside the gene matches. The CDR3 has 18 amino acids. Germline V gene lookup returns CDR1 MGHRA and CDR2 YSYEKL.